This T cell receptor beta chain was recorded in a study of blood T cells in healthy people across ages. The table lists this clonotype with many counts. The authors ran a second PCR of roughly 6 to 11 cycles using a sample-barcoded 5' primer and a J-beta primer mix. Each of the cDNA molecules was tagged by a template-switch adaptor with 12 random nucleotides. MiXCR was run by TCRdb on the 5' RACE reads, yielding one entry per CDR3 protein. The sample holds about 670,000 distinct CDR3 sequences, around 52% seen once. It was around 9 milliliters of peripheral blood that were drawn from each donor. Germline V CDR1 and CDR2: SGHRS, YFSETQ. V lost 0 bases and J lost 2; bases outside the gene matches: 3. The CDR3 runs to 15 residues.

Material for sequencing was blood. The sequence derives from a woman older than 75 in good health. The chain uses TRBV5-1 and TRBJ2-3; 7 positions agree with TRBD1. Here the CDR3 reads CASSLGDRDTDTQYF. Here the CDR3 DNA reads TGCGCCAGCAGCTTGGGAGACAGGGACACAGATACGCAGTATTTT.